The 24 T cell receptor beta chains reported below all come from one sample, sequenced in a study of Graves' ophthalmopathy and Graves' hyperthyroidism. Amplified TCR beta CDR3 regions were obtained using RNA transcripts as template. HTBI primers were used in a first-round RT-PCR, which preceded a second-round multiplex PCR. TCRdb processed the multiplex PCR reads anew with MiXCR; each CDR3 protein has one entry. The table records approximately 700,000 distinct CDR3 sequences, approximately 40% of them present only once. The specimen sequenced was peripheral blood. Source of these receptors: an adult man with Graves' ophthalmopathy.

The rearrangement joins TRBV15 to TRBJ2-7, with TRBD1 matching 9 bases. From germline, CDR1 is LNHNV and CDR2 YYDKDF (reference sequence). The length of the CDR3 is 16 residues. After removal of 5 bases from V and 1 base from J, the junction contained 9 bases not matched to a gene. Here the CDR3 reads CATSVDRGADSYEQYF. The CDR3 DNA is TGTGCCACCAGCGTCGACAGGGGGGCGGATTCCTACGAGCAGTACTTC.

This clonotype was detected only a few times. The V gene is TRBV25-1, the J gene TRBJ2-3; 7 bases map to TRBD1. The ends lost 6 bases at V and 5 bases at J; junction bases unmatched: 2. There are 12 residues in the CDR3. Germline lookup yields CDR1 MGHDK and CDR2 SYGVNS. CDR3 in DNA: TGTGCCAGCAGACGACAGGGAGATACGCAGTATTTT. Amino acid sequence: CASRRQGDTQYF.

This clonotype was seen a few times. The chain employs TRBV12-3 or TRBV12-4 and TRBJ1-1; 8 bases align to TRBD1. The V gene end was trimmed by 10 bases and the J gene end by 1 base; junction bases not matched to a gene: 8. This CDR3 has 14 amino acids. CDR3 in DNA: TGTGCCACCGGTGACAGGGGAAGGAACACTGAAGCTTTCTTT. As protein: CATGDRGRNTEAFF.

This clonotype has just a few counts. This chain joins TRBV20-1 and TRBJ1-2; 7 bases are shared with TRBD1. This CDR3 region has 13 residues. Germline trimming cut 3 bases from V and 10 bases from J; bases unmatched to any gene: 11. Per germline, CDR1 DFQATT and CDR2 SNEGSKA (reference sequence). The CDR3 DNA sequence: TGCAGTGCTAGGTTTAGGGGGACAGACTACTACACCTTC. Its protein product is CSARFRGTDYYTF.

This CDR3 reads CASMTPGSWKTQYF. DNA of the CDR3: TGTGCCAGCATGACCCCCGGGAGCTGGAAGACCCAGTACTTC. J is TRBJ2-5 and V is TRBV7-9, with D possibly matching TRBD2 (6 bases). Trimming took off 7 bases at V and 6 bases at J, with 18 bases between the two ends. Germline V CDR1 and CDR2: SEHNR, FQNEAQ (reference sequence). This CDR3 spans 14 amino acids.

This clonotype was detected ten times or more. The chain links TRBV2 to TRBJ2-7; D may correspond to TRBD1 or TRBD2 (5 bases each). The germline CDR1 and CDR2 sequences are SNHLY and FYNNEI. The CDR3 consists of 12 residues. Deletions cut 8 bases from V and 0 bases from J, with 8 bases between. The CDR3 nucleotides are TGTGCCAGCGGGGGTGACTCCTACGAGCAGTACTTC. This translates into CASGGDSYEQYF.

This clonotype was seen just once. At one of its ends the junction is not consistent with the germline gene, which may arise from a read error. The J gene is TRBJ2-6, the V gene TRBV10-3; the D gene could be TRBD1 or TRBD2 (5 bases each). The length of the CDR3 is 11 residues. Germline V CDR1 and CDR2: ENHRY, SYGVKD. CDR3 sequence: CSTVGVDTEAF. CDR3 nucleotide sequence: TGTTCAACAGTCGGGGTGGACACTGAAGCTTTC.

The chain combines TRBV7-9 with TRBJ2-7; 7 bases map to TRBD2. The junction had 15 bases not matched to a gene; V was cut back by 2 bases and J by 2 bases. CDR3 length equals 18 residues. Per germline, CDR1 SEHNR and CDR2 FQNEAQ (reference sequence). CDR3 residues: CASSLTASGSYPAYEQYF. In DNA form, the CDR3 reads TGTGCCAGCAGCTTAACGGCTAGCGGTTCTTATCCGGCCTACGAGCAGTACTTC.

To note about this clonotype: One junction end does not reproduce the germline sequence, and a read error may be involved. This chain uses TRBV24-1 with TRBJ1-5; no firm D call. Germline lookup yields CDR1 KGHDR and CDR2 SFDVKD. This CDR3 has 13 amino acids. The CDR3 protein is CASSYTQVQPQHF. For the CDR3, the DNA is TGTGCCAGCAGTTACACCCAGGTTCAGCCCCAGCATTTT.

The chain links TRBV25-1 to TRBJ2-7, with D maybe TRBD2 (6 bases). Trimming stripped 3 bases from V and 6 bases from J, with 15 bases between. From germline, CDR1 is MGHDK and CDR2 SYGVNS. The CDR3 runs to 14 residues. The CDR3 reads CASSEHGSQSEQYF. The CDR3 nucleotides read TGTGCCAGCAGTGAGCACGGGAGCCAGAGCGAGCAGTACTTC.

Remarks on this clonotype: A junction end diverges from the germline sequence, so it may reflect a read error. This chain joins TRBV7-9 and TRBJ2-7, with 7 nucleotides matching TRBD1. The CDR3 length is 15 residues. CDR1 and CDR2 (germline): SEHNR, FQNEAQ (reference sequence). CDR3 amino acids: CASSSDREWGPERYF. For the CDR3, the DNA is TGTGCCAGCAGCTCCGACAGGGAATGGGGACCCGAGCGGTACTTC.

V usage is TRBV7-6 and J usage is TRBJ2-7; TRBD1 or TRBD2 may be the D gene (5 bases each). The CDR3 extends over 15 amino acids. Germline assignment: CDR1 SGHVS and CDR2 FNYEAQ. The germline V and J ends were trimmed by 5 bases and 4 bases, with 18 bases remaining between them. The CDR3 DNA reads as TGTGCCAGCAGCGTTGAAGTAGTAGGGACGTACGAGCAGTACTTC. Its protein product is CASSVEVVGTYEQYF.

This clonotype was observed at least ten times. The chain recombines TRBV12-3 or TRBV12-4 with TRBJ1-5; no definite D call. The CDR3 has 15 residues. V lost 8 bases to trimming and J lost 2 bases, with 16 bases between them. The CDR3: CASSPVGWGNQPQHF. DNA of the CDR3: TGTGCCAGCTCACCCGTTGGGTGGGGCAATCAGCCCCAGCATTTT.

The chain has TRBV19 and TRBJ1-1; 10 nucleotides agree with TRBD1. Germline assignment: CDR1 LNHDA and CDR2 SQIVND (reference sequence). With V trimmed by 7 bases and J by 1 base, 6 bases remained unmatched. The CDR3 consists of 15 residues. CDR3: CASTGTGVENTEAFF. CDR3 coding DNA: TGTGCCAGTACAGGGACAGGGGTCGAGAACACTGAAGCTTTCTTT.

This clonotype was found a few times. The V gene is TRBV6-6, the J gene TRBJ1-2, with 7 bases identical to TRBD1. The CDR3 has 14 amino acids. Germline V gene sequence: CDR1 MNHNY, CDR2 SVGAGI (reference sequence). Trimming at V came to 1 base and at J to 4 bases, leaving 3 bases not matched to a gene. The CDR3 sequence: CASSYLGQSYGYTF. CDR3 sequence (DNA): TGTGCCAGCAGTTACTTGGGACAGAGCTATGGCTACACCTTC.

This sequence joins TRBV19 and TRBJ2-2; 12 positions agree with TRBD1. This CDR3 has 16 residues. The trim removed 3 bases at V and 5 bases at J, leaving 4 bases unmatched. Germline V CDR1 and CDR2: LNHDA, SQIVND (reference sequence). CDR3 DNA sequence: TGTGCCAGTAGTATCTGGGACAGGGGGCCTACCGGGGAGCTGTTTTTT. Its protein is CASSIWDRGPTGELFF.

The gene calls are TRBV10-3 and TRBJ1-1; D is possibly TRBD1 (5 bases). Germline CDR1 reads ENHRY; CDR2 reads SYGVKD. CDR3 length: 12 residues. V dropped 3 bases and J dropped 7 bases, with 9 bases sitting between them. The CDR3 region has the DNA TGTGCCATCAGTGATGGTCAGGGTGAAGCTTTCTTT. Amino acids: CAISDGQGEAFF.

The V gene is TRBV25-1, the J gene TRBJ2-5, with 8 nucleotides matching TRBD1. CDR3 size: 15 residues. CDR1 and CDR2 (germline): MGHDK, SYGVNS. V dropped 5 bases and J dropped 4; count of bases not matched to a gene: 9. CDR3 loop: CASSPNLQGVETQYF. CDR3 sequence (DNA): TGTGCCAGCAGTCCCAACCTACAGGGGGTAGAGACCCAGTACTTC.

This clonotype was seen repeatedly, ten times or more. The CDR3 DNA follows: TGTGCCAGCAGCCTGAGGGGTTACGATCAGCCCCAGCATTTT. Translating it yields CASSLRGYDQPQHF. The rearrangement joins TRBV7-6 to TRBJ1-5, with a tentative D call TRBD1 (5 bases). Germline CDR1 SGHVS, CDR2 FNYEAQ. Trimming shortened V by 5 bases and J by 5 bases, and 13 bases separated the two germline ends. The CDR3 covers 14 residues. Together with reference TRBV7-6 and TRBJ1-5, the CDR3 gives the full variable domain: GAGVSQSPRYKVTKRGQDVALRCDPISGHVSLYWYRQALGQGPEFLTYFNYEAQQDKSGLPNDRFSAERPEGSISTLTIQRTEQRDSAMYRCASSLRGYDQPQHFGDGTRLSIL.

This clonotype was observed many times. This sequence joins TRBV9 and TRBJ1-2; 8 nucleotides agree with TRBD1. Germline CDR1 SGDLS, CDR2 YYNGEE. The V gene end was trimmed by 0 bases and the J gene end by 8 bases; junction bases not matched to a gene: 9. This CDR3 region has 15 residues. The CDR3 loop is CASSVDRTGYFGYTF. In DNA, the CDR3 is TGTGCCAGCAGCGTAGATCGGACAGGGTATTTCGGCTACACCTTC.

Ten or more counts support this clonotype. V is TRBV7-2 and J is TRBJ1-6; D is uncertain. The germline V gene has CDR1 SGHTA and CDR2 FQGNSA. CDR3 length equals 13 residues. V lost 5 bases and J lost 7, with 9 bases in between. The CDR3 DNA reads TGTGCCAGCAGCGAGAATATGAATTCACCCCTCCACTTT. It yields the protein CASSENMNSPLHF.

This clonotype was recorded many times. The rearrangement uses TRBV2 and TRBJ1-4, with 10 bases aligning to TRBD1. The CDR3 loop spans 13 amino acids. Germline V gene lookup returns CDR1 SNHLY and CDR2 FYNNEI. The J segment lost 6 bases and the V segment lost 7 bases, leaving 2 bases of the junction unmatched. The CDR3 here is CASMGTGDEKLFF. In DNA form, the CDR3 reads TGTGCCAGCATGGGGACAGGGGATGAAAAACTGTTTTTT. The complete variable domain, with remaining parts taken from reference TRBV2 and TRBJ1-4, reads EPEVTQTPSHQVTQMGQEVILRCVPISNHLYFYWYRQILGQKVEFLVSFYNNEISEKSEIFDDQFSVERPDGSNFTLKIRSTKLEDSAMYFCASMGTGDEKLFFGSGTQLSVL.

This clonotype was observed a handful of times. The CDR3 is CASSVGGFNQPQHF. The CDR3 bases are TGTGCCAGCAGTGTGGGAGGGTTCAATCAGCCCCAGCATTTT. The chain employs TRBV2 and TRBJ1-5; D is undetermined. The CDR3 consists of 14 residues. Trimming took off 4 bases at V and 3 bases at J, with 10 bases between the two ends. Germline V gene data show CDR1 as SNHLY and CDR2 as FYNNEI. Together with reference TRBV2 and TRBJ1-5, the CDR3 gives the full variable domain: EPEVTQTPSHQVTQMGQEVILRCVPISNHLYFYWYRQILGQKVEFLVSFYNNEISEKSEIFDDQFSVERPDGSNFTLKIRSTKLEDSAMYFCASSVGGFNQPQHFGDGTRLSIL.

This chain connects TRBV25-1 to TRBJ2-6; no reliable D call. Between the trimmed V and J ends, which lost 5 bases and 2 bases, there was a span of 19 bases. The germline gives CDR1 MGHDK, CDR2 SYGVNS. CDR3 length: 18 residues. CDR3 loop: CASSPTPGTYTGANVLTF. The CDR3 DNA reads TGTGCCAGCAGTCCGACCCCAGGCACCTATACTGGGGCCAACGTCCTGACTTTC.